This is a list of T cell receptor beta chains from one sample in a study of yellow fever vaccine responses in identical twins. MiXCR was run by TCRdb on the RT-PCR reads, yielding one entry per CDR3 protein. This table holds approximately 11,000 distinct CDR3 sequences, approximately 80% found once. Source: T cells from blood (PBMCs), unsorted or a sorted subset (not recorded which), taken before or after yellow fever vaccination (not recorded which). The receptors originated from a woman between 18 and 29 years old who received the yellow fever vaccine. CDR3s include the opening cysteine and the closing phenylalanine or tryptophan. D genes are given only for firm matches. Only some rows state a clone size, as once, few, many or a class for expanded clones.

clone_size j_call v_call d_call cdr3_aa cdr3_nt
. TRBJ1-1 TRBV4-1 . CASSQGEGHTEAFF TGCGCCAGCAGCCAAGGGGAGGGTCACACTGAAGCTTTCTTT
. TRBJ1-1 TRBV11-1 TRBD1 CASSDRQGSSSEAFF TGTGCCAGCAGCGATCGACAGGGAAGTAGCTCTGAAGCTTTCTTT
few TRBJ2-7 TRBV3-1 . CASSHAAAYEQYF TGTGCCAGCAGCCATGCCGCCGCGTACGAGCAGTACTTC
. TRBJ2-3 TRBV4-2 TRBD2 CDSSQDPLASGRAYTDTQYF TGTGACAGCAGCCAAGATCCCCTGGCTAGCGGGAGGGCCTACACAGATACGCAGTATTTT
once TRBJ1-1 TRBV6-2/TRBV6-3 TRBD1 CASSYAGDRHIKNTEAFF TGTGCCAGCAGTTACGCGGGGGACAGACACATCAAGAACACTGAAGCTTTCTTT
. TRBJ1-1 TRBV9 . CASSVEGHTEAFF TGTGCCAGCAGCGTAGAAGGACACACTGAAGCTTTCTTT
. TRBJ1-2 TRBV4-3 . CASSQGLPMGYTF TGCGCCAGCAGCCAAGGCCTCCCCATGGGCTACACCTTC
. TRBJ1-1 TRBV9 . CASSVPAATEAFF TGTGCCAGCAGCGTTCCCGCCGCCACTGAAGCTTTCTTT
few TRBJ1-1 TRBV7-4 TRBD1 CASSLPTGGDWGTEAFF TGTGCCAGCAGCTTACCGACAGGGGGCGACTGGGGCACTGAAGCTTTCTTT
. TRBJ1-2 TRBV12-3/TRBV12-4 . CASSLGYGYTF TGTGCCAGCAGTTTGGGGTATGGCTACACCTTC
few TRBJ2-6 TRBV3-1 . CASSQEGGANVLTF TGTGCCAGCAGCCAAGAGGGAGGGGCCAACGTCCTGACTTTC
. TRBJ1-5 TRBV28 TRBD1 CASNRGGNQPQHF TGTGCCAGCAACAGGGGCGGAAATCAGCCCCAGCATTTT
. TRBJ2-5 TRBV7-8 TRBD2 CASSAQTSVETQYF TGTGCCAGCAGCGCCCAGACTAGCGTTGAGACCCAGTACTTC
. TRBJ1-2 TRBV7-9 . CASSLPQTNYGYTF TGTGCCAGCAGCTTGCCTCAGACTAACTATGGCTACACCTTC
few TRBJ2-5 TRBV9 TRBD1 CASSVEGGDETQYF TGTGCCAGCAGCGTAGAAGGGGGCGACGAGACCCAGTACTTC
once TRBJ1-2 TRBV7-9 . CASSPKAGMDGYTF TGTGCCAGCAGCCCCAAGGCAGGGATGGATGGCTACACCTTC
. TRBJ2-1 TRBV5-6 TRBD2 CASSLIAGVNEQFF TGTGCCAGCAGCTTGATAGCGGGAGTGAATGAGCAGTTCTTC
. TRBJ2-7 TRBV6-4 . CATETKYEQYF TGTGCCACAGAGACGAAATACGAGCAGTACTTC
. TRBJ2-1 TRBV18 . CASSRAADEQFF TGTGCCAGCTCACGGGCAGCAGATGAGCAGTTCTTC
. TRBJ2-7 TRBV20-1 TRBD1 CSANSGTGNSYEQYF TGCAGTGCCAATTCCGGGACAGGGAACTCCTACGAGCAGTACTTC
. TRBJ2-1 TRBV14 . CASSVRNEQFF TGTGCCAGCAGTGTCAGAAATGAGCAGTTCTTC
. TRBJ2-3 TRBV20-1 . CSARTRGPDTQYF TGCAGTGCTAGAACCCGGGGCCCAGATACGCAGTATTTT
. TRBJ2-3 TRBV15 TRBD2 CATSRGTSGGADTQYF TGTGCCACCAGCAGAGGGACTAGCGGGGGGGCAGATACGCAGTATTTT
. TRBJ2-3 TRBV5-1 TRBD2 CASSFLAAEIDTQYF TGCGCCAGCAGCTTCCTAGCGGCGGAGATAGATACGCAGTATTTT
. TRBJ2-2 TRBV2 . CASSVGQGHTGELFF TGTGCCAGCAGTGTCGGGCAGGGTCACACCGGGGAGCTGTTTTTT
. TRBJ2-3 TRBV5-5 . CASSRDTYSTDTQYF TGTGCCAGCAGCCGAGACACATATAGCACAGATACGCAGTATTTT
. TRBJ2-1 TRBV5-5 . CASSLKGNEQFF TGTGCCAGCAGCTTGAAAGGGAATGAGCAGTTCTTC
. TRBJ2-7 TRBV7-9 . CASSLGSGGEASYEQYF TGTGCCAGCAGCTTAGGGTCGGGCGGCGAGGCTTCCTACGAGCAGTACTTC
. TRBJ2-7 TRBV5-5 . CASSLAGTYEQYF TGTGCCAGCAGCTTGGCAGGAACCTACGAGCAGTACTTC
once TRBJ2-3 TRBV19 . CASNQGPGGTDTQYF TGTGCCAGTAACCAGGGGCCGGGAGGCACAGATACGCAGTATTTT
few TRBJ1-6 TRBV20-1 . CSASLRQGTYNSPLHF TGCAGTGCTAGTCTCCGGCAGGGGACTTATAATTCACCCCTCCACTTT
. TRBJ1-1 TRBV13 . CASSLGRGSMNTEAFF TGTGCCAGCAGCTTGGGACGGGGATCGATGAACACTGAAGCTTTCTTT
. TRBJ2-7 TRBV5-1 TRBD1 CASSLGQGFWEQYF TGCGCCAGCAGCTTGGGACAGGGATTTTGGGAGCAGTACTTC
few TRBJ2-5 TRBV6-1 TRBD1 CASGTGTDQETQYF TGTGCCAGCGGGACAGGTACCGACCAAGAGACCCAGTACTTC
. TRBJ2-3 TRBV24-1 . CATSDWTGTDTQYF TGTGCCACCAGTGATTGGACCGGGACAGATACGCAGTATTTT
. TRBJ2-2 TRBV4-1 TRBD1 CASSQLTGGYGELFF TGCGCCAGCAGCCAACTAACAGGGGGGTACGGGGAGCTGTTTTTT
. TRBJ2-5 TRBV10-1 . CASSDHRGQETQYF TGCGCCAGCAGTGACCACAGAGGCCAAGAGACCCAGTACTTC
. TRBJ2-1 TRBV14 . CASRGGSYNEQFF TGTGCCAGCCGTGGGGGCTCCTACAATGAGCAGTTCTTC
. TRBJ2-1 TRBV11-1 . CASSSDSYNEQFF TGTGCCAGCAGCTCGGACAGCTACAATGAGCAGTTCTTC
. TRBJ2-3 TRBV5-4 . CASSRGSDTQYF TGTGCCAGCAGCCGCGGTTCAGATACGCAGTATTTT
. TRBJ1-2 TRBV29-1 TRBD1 CSAAGTAINYGYTF TGCAGCGCTGCCGGGACAGCGATTAACTATGGCTACACCTTC
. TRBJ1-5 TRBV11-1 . CASSLGAGQPQHF TGTGCCAGCAGCTTGGGGGCTGGTCAGCCCCAGCATTTT
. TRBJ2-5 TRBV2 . CASTGTGTHQKETQYF TGTGCCAGCACAGGGACCGGGACGCACCAGAAAGAGACCCAGTACTTC
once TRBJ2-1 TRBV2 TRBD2 CASPPGTSVQYNEQFF TGTGCCAGCCCCCCCGGGACTAGCGTACAGTACAATGAGCAGTTCTTC
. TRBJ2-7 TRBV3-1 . CASSQGVGSYEQYF TGTGCCAGCAGCCAAGGGGTTGGTTCCTACGAGCAGTACTTC
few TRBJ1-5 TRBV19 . CASSIVQTPNQPQHF TGTGCCAGTAGTATTGTGCAGACACCAAATCAGCCCCAGCATTTT
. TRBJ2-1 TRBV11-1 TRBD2 CASSLALAGVGNEQFF TGTGCCAGCAGCTTAGCTTTGGCGGGGGTGGGGAATGAGCAGTTCTTC
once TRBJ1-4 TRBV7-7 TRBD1 CASSPGQLNEKLFF TGTGCCAGCAGCCCGGGACAGCTTAATGAAAAACTGTTTTTT
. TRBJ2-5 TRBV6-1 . CASSEATSLMYQETQYF TGTGCCAGCAGTGAAGCGACCAGCTTAATGTACCAAGAGACCCAGTACTTC
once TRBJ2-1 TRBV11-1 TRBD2 CASSSTRLAEPYNEQFF TGTGCCAGCAGCTCCACCAGACTAGCGGAGCCATACAATGAGCAGTTCTTC
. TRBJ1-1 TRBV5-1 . CASRETPLDEAFF TGCGCCAGCAGGGAAACTCCCTTAGACGAAGCTTTCTTT
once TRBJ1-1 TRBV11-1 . CASSYLTNTEAFF TGTGCCAGCAGCTATTTGACGAACACTGAAGCTTTCTTT
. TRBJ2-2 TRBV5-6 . CASSLWGAGELFF TGTGCCAGCAGCTTGTGGGGTGCCGGGGAGCTGTTTTTT
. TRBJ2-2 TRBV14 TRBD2 CASSHQREPTGELFF TGTGCCAGCAGCCATCAGCGGGAGCCCACCGGGGAGCTGTTTTTT